A selection of T cell receptor beta chains follows, all from one sample in a study of T cells in Graves' hyperthyroidism and ophthalmopathy. TCRdb reanalysed the multiplex PCR reads using MiXCR and keeps one entry per CDR3 protein. Of 540,000 or so distinct CDR3 sequences listed, roughly 46% were seen once; the top ten hold under 20%. The sequencing sample was made of peripheral blood or thyroid tissue (not recorded which). Every receptor here comes from an adult woman with Graves' disease, either hyperthyroidism or ophthalmopathy (not recorded which). Both conserved end residues are part of each CDR3. The D gene is left open where the match is weak. The size entry is marked missing in some rows and otherwise reads once, few, many or a size class.

j_call: TRBJ2-5
clone_size: many
d_call: TRBD1
v_call: TRBV7-6
cdr3_aa: CASSSEGQEETQYF
cdr3_nt: TGTGCCAGCAGCTCAGAGGGACAGGAGGAGACCCAGTACTTC

j_call: TRBJ2-2
clone_size: NA
d_call: TRBD1
v_call: TRBV11-2
cdr3_aa: CASSSRTGGGTGELSW
cdr3_nt: TGTGCCAGCAGCTCGAGAACAGGGGGCGGCACCGGGGAGCTGTCTTGG

j_call: TRBJ1-5
clone_size: many
d_call: NA
v_call: TRBV7-8
cdr3_aa: CASSLVAQGSRNQPQHF
cdr3_nt: TGTGCCAGCAGCTTAGTTGCGCAGGGTTCGCGCAATCAGCCCCAGCATTTT

j_call: TRBJ2-3
clone_size: NA
d_call: NA
v_call: TRBV7-9
cdr3_aa: CASSVRPGHMGDTQYF
cdr3_nt: TGTGCCAGCAGCGTACGCCCGGGACATATGGGCGATACGCAGTATTTT

j_call: TRBJ2-7
clone_size: many
d_call: TRBD1
v_call: TRBV9
cdr3_aa: CASSGDRGEQYF
cdr3_nt: TGTGCCAGCAGCGGGGACAGGGGCGAGCAGTACTTC

j_call: TRBJ2-2
clone_size: NA
d_call: NA
v_call: TRBV20-1
cdr3_aa: CSVWRDSTGELFF
cdr3_nt: TGCAGCGTTTGGCGGGATAGCACCGGGGAGCTGTTTTTT

j_call: TRBJ1-1
clone_size: few
d_call: NA
v_call: TRBV10-3
cdr3_aa: CAISGSLREAFF
cdr3_nt: TGTGCCATCAGTGGAAGTCTTCGTGAAGCTTTCTTT

j_call: TRBJ1-1
clone_size: many
d_call: TRBD1
v_call: TRBV7-9
cdr3_aa: CASTTGRNTEAFF
cdr3_nt: TGTGCCAGCACGACAGGGCGGAACACTGAAGCTTTCTTT

j_call: TRBJ2-7
clone_size: NA
d_call: TRBD2
v_call: TRBV12-5
cdr3_aa: CASGSPGTTYEQYF
cdr3_nt: TGTGCTAGTGGTTCGCCTGGGACTACCTACGAGCAGTACTTC

j_call: TRBJ2-2
clone_size: few
d_call: NA
v_call: TRBV28
cdr3_aa: CASNGKGELFF
cdr3_nt: TGTGCCAGCAATGGTAAAGGGGAGCTGTTTTTT

j_call: TRBJ1-3
clone_size: NA
d_call: TRBD1
v_call: TRBV7-2
cdr3_aa: CASSQDRGTGNTIYF
cdr3_nt: TGTGCCAGCAGCCAGGACAGGGGGACTGGAAACACCATATATTTT

j_call: TRBJ2-2
clone_size: NA
d_call: NA
v_call: TRBV6-1
cdr3_aa: CASSGGGSLETGELFF
cdr3_nt: TGTGCCAGCAGTGGGGGCGGTAGCCTTGAAACCGGGGAGCTGTTTTTT

j_call: TRBJ1-6
clone_size: many
d_call: NA
v_call: TRBV2
cdr3_aa: CASLSWGQRISPLHF
cdr3_nt: TGTGCCAGCCTCTCTTGGGGGCAGCGTATTTCACCCCTCCACTTT

j_call: TRBJ2-2
clone_size: many
d_call: TRBD1
v_call: TRBV5-1
cdr3_aa: CASSRIGTGGTGELFF
cdr3_nt: TGCGCCAGCAGCCGCATTGGGACAGGGGGAACCGGGGAGCTGTTTTTT

j_call: TRBJ1-2
clone_size: NA
d_call: TRBD1
v_call: TRBV2
cdr3_aa: CASTTTGEYGYTF
cdr3_nt: TGTGCCAGCACCACGACAGGGGAGTATGGCTACACCTTC

j_call: TRBJ1-6
clone_size: NA
d_call: NA
v_call: TRBV7-2
cdr3_aa: CASSLSQPRPLHF
cdr3_nt: TGTGCCAGCAGCTTATCACAACCGCGGCCCCTCCACTTT

j_call: TRBJ2-2
clone_size: many
d_call: NA
v_call: TRBV7-9
cdr3_aa: CASSLSQSNTGELFF
cdr3_nt: TGTGCCAGCAGCTTAAGTCAGAGTAACACCGGGGAGCTGTTTTTT